The entry below gives a single TCR beta chain sequence along with its context. TCRdb keeps only in-frame clones here, not all; method: immunoSEQ multiplex PCR. In the table there are roughly 260,000 clones, around nine tenths of which are singletons. The record originates from a study of blood T cell repertoires in COVID-19. Study-wide background: From the United States, Italy and Spain came samples of acute and convalescent COVID-19.

Germline values: CDR1 SGHNT, CDR2 YYREEE (reference sequence). After removal of 4 bases from V and 4 bases from J, the junction contained 5 bases not matched to a gene. This CDR3 is 16 amino acids long. Residents of about 25 US areas, aged roughly 18 to 95 years, made up the participants. Cohort assignment relied on participant-reported clinical history. The TCR originated in a woman aged 18-30 years who had recovered from COVID-19. The J gene is TRBJ2-7, the V gene TRBV5-4, with 16 bases aligning to TRBD2. Sequencing used PBMCs or T cells enriched from blood (not recorded which). CDR3 nucleotides: TGTGCCAGCAGCCCGGGACTAGCGGGGGGGATTTACGAGCAGTACTTC. It encodes CASSPGLAGGIYEQYF.